The source of this T cell receptor beta chain is a study of blood T cell repertoires in COVID-19. The wider study: The study drew acute and convalescent COVID-19 samples from the United States, Italy and Spain. T cells, B-cell-depleted T cells, or PBMCs supplied cDNA or gDNA.

V was pared by 6 bases and J by 1 base, with 10 bases between. In germline, CDR1 is MNHEY, CDR2 SVGAGI. The length of the CDR3 is 13 residues. In the original workflow: Quantification of nucleated cells was approximated via reference gene primer amplification. Assay: immunoSEQ multiplex PCR; the TCRdb copy retains only in-frame clones and omits some. From that table come the V and J calls and clone size; the DNA was used to work out D and trimming. Of fewer than 300,000 clones listed, 81% are singletons. The V gene is TRBV6-5, the J gene TRBJ2-7; possibly TRBD1 for D (5 bases). This sequence was found in a woman aged 60-75 years with active or convalescent COVID-19. The material sequenced was peripheral blood. The CDR3 DNA reads as TGTGCCAGCAGCGGACAACCTTCCTACGAGCAGTACTTC. Its translation is CASSGQPSYEQYF.